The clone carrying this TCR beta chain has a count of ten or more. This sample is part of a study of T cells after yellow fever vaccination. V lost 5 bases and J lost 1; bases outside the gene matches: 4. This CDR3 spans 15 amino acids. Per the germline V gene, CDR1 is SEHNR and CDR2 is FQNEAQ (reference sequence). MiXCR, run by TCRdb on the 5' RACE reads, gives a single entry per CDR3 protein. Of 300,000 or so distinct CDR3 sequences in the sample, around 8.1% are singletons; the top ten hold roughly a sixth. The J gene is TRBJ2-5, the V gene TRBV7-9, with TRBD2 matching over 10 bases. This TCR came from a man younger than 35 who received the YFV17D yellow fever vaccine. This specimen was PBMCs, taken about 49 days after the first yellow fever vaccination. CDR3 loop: CASSLWTSGQETQYF. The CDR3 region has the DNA TGTGCCAGCAGCCTATGGACTAGCGGCCAAGAGACCCAGTACTTC.